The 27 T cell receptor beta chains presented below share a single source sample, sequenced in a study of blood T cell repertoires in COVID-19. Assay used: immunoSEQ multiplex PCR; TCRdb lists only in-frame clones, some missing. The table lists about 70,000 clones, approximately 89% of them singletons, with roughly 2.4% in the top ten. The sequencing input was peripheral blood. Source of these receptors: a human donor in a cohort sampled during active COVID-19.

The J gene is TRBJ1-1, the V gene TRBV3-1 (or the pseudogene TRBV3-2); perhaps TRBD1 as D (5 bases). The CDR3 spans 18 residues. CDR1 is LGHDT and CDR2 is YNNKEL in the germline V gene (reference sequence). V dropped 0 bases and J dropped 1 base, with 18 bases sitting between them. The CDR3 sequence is CASSQELPRGGRNTEAFF. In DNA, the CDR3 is TGTGCCAGCAGCCAAGAATTACCACGCGGGGGAAGGAACACTGAAGCTTTCTTT.

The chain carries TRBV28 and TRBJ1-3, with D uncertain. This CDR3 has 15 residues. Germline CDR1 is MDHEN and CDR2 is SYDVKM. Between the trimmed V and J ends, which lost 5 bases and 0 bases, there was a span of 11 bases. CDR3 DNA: TGTGCCAGCAGTCCAACAGCCGTCTCTGGAAACACCATATATTTT. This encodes CASSPTAVSGNTIYF.

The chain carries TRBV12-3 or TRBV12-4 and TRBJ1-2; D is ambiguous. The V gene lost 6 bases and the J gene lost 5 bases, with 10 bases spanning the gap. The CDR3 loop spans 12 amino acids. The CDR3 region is CASRGTEYGYTF. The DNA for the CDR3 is TGTGCCAGCAGGGGTACGGAGTATGGCTACACCTTC.

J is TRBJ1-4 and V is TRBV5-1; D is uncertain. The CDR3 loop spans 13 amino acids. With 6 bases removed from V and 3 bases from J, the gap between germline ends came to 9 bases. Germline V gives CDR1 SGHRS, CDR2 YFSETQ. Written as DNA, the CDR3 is TGCGCCAGCACCATGGACTCTAATGAAAAACTGTTTTTT. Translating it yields CASTMDSNEKLFF.

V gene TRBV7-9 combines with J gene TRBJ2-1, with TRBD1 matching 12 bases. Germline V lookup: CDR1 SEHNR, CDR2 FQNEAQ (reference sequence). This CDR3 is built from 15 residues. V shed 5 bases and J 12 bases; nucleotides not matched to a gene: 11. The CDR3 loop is CASSETGTGGEWQFF. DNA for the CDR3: TGTGCCAGCAGCGAGACCGGGACAGGGGGCGAGTGGCAGTTCTTC.

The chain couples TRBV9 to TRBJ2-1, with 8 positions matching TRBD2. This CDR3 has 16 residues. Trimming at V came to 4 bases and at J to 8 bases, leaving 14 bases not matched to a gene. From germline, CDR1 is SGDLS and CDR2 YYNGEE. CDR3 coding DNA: TGTGCCAGCAGCCCTTTCCGAGAACTAGCGGTCTATGAGCAGTTCTTC. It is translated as CASSPFRELAVYEQFF.

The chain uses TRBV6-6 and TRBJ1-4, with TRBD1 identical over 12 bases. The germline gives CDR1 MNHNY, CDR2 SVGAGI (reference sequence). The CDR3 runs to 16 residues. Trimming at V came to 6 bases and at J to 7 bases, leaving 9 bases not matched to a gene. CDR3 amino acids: CASSAGQGAVGEKLFF. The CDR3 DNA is TGTGCCAGCAGCGCGGGACAGGGGGCGGTTGGTGAAAAACTGTTTTTT.

The CDR3 nucleotides are TGTGCCAGCTCACCAACGGTCAGGGGGCATGGAGATACGCAGTATTTT. Residues: CASSPTVRGHGDTQYF. The gene calls are TRBV18 and TRBJ2-3; 8 nucleotides agree with TRBD1. With 2 bases clipped from V and 5 bases from J, the junction kept 9 bases outside the gene matches. This CDR3 region has 16 residues. Germline V lookup: CDR1 KGHSH, CDR2 LQKENI.

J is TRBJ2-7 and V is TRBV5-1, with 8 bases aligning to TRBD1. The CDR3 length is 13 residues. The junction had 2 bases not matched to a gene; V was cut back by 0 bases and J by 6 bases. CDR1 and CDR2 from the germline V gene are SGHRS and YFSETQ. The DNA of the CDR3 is TGCGCCAGCAGCTTGGGACAGGGGCTCGAGCAGTACTTC. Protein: CASSLGQGLEQYF.

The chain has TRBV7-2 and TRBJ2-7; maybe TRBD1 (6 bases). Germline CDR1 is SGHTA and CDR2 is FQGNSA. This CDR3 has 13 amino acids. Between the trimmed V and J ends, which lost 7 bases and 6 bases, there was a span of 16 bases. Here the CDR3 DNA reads TGTGCCAGCAAAAATCCAGGGGTCGGCGAGCAGTACTTC. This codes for CASKNPGVGEQYF.

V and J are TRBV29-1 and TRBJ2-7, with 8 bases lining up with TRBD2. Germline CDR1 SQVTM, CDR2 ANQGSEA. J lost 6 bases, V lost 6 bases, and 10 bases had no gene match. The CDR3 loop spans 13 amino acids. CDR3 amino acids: CSVGKREFSEQYF. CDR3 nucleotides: TGCAGCGTGGGCAAGCGGGAGTTCTCCGAGCAGTACTTC.

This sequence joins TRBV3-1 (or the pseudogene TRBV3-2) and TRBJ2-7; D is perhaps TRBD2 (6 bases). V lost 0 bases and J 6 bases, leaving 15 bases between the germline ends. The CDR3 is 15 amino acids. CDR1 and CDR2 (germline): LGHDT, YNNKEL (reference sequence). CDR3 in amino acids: CASSQDRGGASEQYF. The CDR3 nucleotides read TGTGCCAGCAGCCAAGACCGAGGCGGGGCCAGCGAGCAGTACTTC.

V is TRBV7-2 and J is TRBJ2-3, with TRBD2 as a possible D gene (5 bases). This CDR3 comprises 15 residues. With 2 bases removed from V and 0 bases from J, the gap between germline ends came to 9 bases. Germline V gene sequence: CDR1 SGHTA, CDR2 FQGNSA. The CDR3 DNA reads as TGTGCCAGCAGCTTATACAGCGGTAGCACAGATACGCAGTATTTT. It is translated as CASSLYSGSTDTQYF.

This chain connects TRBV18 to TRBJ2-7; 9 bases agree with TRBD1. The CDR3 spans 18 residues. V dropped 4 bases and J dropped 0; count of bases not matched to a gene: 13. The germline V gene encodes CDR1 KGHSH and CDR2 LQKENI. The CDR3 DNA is TGTGCCAGCTCACGCGCCATTGCTAGACAGGGGGGCTCCTACGAGCAGTACTTC. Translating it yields CASSRAIARQGGSYEQYF.

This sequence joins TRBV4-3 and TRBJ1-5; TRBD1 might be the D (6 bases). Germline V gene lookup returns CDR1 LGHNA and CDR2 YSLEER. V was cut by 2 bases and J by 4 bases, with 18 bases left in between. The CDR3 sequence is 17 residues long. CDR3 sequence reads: CASSQHINRVRNQPQHF. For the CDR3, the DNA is TGCGCCAGCAGCCAACATATCAACAGGGTCAGAAATCAGCCCCAGCATTTT.

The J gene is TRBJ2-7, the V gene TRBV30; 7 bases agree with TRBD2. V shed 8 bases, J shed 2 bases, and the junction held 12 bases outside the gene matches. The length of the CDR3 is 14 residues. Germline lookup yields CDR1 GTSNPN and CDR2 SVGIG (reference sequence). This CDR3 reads CAGGGGVAAYEQYF. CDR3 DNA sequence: TGTGCCGGCGGGGGAGGGGTAGCGGCCTACGAGCAGTACTTC.

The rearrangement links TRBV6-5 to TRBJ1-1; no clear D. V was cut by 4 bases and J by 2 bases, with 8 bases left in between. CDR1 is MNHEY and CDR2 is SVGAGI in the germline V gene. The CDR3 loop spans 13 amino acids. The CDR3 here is CASSSKFNTEAFF. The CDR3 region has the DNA TGTGCCAGCAGTTCTAAGTTCAACACTGAAGCTTTCTTT.

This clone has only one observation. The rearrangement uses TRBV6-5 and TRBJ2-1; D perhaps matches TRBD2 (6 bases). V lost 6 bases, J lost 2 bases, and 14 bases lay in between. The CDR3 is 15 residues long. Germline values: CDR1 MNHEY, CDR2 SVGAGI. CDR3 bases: TGTGCCAGCAGCGGGGACGGGGGAGCCTACAATGAGCAGTTCTTC. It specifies CASSGDGGAYNEQFF.

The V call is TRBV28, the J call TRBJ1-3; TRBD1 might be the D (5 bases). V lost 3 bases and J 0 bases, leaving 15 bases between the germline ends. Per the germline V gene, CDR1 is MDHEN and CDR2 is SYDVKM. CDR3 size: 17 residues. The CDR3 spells CASSFPGERGSGNTIYF. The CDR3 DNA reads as TGTGCCAGCAGTTTCCCGGGGGAACGAGGCTCTGGAAACACCATATATTTT.

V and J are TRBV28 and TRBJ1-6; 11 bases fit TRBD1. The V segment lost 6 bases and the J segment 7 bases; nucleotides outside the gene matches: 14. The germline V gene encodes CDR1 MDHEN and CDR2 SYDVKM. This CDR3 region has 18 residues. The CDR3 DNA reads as TGTGCCAGCAGCCGAAGAACACCCGGGACAGGGGGAAATTCACCCCTCCACTTT. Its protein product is CASSRRTPGTGGNSPLHF.

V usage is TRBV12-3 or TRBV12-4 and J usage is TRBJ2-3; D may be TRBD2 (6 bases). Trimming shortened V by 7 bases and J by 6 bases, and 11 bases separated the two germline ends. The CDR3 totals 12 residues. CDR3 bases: TGTGCCAGCACACGGGGGACGGATACGCAGTATTTT. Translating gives CASTRGTDTQYF.

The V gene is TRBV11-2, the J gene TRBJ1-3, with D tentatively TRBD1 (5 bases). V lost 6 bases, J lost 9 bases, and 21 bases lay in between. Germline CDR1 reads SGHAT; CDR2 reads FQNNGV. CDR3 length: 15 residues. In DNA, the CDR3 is TGTGCCAGCAGGTCCACCGGACAAAACCAGGGCACCATATATTTT. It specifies CASRSTGQNQGTIYF.

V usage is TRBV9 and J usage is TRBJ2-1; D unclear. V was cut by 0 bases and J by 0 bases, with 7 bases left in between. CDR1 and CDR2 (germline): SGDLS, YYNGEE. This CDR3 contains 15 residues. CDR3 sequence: CASSVVRSSYNEQFF. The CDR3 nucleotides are TGTGCCAGCAGCGTAGTGAGAAGCTCCTACAATGAGCAGTTCTTC.

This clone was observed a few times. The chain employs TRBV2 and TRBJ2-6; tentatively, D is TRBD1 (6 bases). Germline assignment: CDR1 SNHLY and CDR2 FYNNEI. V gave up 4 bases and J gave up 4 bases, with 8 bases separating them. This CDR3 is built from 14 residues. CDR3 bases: TGTGCCAGCAGTGCAGGGGTAGGGGCCAACGTCCTGACTTTC. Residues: CASSAGVGANVLTF. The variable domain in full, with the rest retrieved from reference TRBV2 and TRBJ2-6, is EPEVTQTPSHQVTQMGQEVILRCVPISNHLYFYWYRQILGQKVEFLVSFYNNEISEKSEIFDDQFSVERPDGSNFTLKIRSTKLEDSAMYFCASSAGVGANVLTFGAGSRLTVL.

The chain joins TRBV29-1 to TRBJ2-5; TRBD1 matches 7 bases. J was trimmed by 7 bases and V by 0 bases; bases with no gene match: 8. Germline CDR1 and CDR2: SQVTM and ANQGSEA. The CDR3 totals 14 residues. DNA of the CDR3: TGCAGCGTTGAAGATATAGGGGGCGTAGGGACCCAGTACTTC. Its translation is CSVEDIGGVGTQYF.

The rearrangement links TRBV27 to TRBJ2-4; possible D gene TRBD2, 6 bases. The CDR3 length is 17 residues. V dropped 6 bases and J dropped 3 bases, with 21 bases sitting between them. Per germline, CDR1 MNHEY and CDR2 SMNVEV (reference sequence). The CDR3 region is CASSSPGGGVGKNIQYF. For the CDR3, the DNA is TGTGCCAGCAGCTCCCCTGGGGGAGGCGTAGGCAAAAACATTCAGTACTTC.

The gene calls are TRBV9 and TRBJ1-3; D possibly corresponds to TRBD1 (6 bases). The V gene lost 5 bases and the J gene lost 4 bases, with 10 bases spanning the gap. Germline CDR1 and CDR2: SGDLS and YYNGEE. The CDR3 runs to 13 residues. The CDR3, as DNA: TGTGCCAGCAGAGGGGGTTTCGGAAACACCATATATTTT. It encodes CASRGGFGNTIYF.